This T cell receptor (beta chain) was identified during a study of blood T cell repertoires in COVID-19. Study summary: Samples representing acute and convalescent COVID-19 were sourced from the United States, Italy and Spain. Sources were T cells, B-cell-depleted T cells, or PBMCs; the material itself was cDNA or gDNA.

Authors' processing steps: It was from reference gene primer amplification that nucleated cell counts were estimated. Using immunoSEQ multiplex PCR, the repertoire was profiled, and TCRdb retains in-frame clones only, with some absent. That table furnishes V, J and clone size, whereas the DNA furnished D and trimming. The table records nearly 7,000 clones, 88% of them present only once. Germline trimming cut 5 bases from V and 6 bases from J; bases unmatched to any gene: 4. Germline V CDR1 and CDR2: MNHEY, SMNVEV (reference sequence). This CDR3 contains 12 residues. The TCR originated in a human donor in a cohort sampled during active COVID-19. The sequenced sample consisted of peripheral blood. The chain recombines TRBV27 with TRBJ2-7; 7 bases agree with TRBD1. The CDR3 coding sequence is TGTGCCAGCAGTATAACAGGGGCCGAGCAGTACTTC. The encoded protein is CASSITGAEQYF.